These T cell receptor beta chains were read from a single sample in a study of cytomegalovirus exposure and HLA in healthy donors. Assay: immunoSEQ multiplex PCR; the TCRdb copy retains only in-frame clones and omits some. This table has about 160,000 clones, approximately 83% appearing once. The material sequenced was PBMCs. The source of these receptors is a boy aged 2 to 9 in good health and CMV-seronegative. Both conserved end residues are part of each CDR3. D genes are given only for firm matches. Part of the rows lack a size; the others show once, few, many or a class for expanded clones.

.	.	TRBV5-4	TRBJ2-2	CASSLGPAGTGELFF	TGTGCCAGCAGCTTGGGACCGGCAGGCACCGGGGAGCTGTTTTTT
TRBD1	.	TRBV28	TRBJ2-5	CASSSPGGPQETQYF	TGTGCCAGCAGTAGTCCAGGGGGTCCTCAAGAGACCCAGTACTTC
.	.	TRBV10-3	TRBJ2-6	CAIKGAGANVLTF	TGTGCCATCAAGGGGGCTGGGGCCAACGTCCTGACTTTC
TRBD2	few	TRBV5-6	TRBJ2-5	CASSSGGGRETQYF	TGTGCCAGCTCCAGCGGGGGGGGCCGAGAGACCCAGTACTTC
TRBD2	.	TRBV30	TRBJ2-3	CAWSETSGLPSTDTQYF	TGTGCCTGGTCAGAAACCTCGGGACTACCTAGCACAGATACGCAGTATTTT
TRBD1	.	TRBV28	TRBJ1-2	CASSLGTGVNYGYTF	TGTGCCAGCAGTCTGGGGACAGGGGTCAACTATGGCTACACCTTC
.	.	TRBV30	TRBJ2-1	CAWEDSSYNEQFF	TGTGCCTGGGAGGACAGCTCCTACAATGAGCAGTTCTTC
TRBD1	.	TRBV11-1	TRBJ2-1	CASSPYRGDNEQFF	TGTGCCAGCAGCCCCTACAGGGGGGACAATGAGCAGTTCTTC
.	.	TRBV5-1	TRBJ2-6	CASRVGGGGANVLTF	TGCGCCAGCAGAGTAGGGGGGGGTGGGGCCAACGTCCTGACTTTC
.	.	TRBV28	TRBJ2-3	CASSLVPQAYFCTQYF	TGTGCCAGCAGTCTCGTACCACAGGCATACTTCTGTACGCAGTATTTT
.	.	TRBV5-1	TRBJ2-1	CASSLGGVFSSSYNEQFF	TGCGCCAGCAGCTTGGGCGGGGTCTTTAGTAGCTCCTACAATGAGCAGTTCTTC
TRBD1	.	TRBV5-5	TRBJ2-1	CASSLTRQGVIFF	TGTGCCAGCAGCTTGACACGGCAGGGGGTAATCTTCTTC
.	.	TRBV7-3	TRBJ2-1	CASSLSRSSYNEQFF	TGTGCCAGCAGCCTTAGCAGAAGCTCCTACAATGAGCAGTTCTTC
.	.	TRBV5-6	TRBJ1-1	CASGGNTEAFF	TGTGCCAGCGGAGGGAACACTGAAGCTTTCTTT
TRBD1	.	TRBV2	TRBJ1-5	CASSTTGGVGQPQHF	TGTGCCAGCAGTACGACAGGGGGAGTAGGTCAGCCCCAGCATTTT
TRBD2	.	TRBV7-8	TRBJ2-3	CASSTQGLAGVDTQYF	TGTGCCAGCAGCACCCAGGGACTAGCGGGAGTAGATACGCAGTATTTT
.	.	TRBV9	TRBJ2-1	CASSALLDSSSYNEQFF	TGTGCCAGCAGCGCTCTACTAGATTCTAGCTCCTACAATGAGCAGTTCTTC
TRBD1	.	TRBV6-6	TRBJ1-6	CASSYSGQLNSPLHF	TGTGCCAGCAGTTACTCGGGACAGCTTAATTCACCCCTCCACTTT
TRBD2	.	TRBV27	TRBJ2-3	CASSLLAGETDTQYF	TGTGCCAGCAGTTTACTAGCGGGGGAAACAGATACGCAGTATTTT
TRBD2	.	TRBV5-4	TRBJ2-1	CASSPRGSRNEQFF	TGTGCCAGCAGTCCTCGCGGGAGTCGTAATGAGCAGTTCTTC
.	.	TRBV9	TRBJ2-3	CASSVGGGGPSTDTQYF	TGTGCCAGCAGCGTAGGGGGAGGGGGGCCAAGCACAGATACGCAGTATTTT
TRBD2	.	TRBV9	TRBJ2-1	CASSISGGERNEQFF	TGTGCCAGCAGCATAAGCGGGGGGGAGCGCAATGAGCAGTTCTTC
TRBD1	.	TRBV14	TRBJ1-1	CASSQPRGVGQILDTEAFF	TGTGCCAGCAGCCAACCCAGGGGGGTCGGCCAAATTCTGGACACTGAAGCTTTCTTT
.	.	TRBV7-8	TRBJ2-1	CASSLGPGVVAGNEQFF	TGTGCCAGCAGCTTAGGGCCAGGGGTCGTCGCGGGTAATGAGCAGTTCTTC
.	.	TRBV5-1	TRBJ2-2	CASSFSGSNTGELFF	TGCGCCAGCAGCTTTAGCGGATCGAACACCGGGGAGCTGTTTTTT
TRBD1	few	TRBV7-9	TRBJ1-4	CASSSGGQGLINEKLFF	TGTGCCAGCAGCAGTGGGGGACAGGGGCTGATTAATGAAAAACTGTTTTTT
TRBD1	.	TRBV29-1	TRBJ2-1	CSVEEARQGDEQFF	TGCAGCGTTGAAGAAGCTAGACAGGGCGATGAGCAGTTCTTC
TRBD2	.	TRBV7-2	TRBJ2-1	CASSLLLAGGNNEQFF	TGTGCCAGCAGCCTCTTACTAGCGGGGGGGAACAATGAGCAGTTCTTC
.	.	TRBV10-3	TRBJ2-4	CAISEPAGAQNIQYF	TGTGCCATCAGTGAACCGGCGGGTGCCCAAAACATTCAGTACTTC
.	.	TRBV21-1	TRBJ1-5	CASISQIGVYSNQPQHF	TGTGCCAGCATCTCTCAAATCGGAGTTTATAGCAATCAGCCCCAGCATTTT
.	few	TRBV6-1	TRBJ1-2	CASIWRNYGYTF	TGTGCCAGCATCTGGAGGAACTATGGCTACACCTTC
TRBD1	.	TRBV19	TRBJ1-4	CASSSRGLADEKLFF	TGTGCCAGTAGTTCCAGGGGGTTGGCGGATGAAAAACTGTTTTTT
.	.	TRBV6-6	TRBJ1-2	CASSSPDGYTF	TGTGCCAGCAGTTCCCCAGATGGCTACACCTTC
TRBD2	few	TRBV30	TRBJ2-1	CAWSSWLADSNEQFF	TGTGCCTGGAGCAGCTGGCTAGCGGACTCCAATGAGCAGTTCTTC
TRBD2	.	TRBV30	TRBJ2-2	CAWSADLGLGPTGELFF	TGTGCCTGGAGTGCCGATCTAGGACTAGGCCCCACCGGGGAGCTGTTTTTT
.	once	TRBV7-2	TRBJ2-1	CASSPSRAAEQFF	TGTGCCAGCAGCCCGTCCAGGGCCGCTGAGCAGTTCTTC
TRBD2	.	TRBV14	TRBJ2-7	CASSGRGGGHEQYF	TGTGCCAGCAGCGGTCGCGGGGGAGGCCACGAGCAGTACTTC
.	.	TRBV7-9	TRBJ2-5	CASIYTQGGETQYF	TGTGCCAGCATCTATACCCAGGGCGGAGAGACCCAGTACTTC
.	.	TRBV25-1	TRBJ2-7	CASSDGGSPYEQYF	TGTGCCAGCAGTGATGGGGGCTCGCCCTACGAGCAGTACTTC
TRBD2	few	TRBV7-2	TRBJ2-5	CASSLVGGVGETQYF	TGTGCCAGCAGCTTAGTGGGGGGGGTAGGAGAGACCCAGTACTTC
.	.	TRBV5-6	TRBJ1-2	CASSLGVDSGGYTF	TGTGCCAGCAGCCTAGGTGTAGATTCGGGGGGCTACACCTTC
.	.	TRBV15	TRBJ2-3	CATRAGDSTDTQYF	TGTGCCACCCGAGCGGGCGACAGTACAGATACGCAGTATTTT
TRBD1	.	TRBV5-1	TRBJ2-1	CASRLDRPYNEQFF	TGCGCCAGCCGCTTGGACAGGCCCTACAATGAGCAGTTCTTC
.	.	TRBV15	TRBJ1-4	CATSRLPHRAGEKLFF	TGTGCCACCAGCAGATTACCCCACCGAGCAGGTGAAAAACTGTTTTTT
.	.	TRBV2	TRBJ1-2	CASSDDSYGYTF	TGTGCCAGCAGTGATGACAGCTATGGCTACACCTTC
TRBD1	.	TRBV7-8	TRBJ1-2	CASSPRSGTGLGYTF	TGTGCCAGCAGCCCGAGAAGCGGGACAGGCCTTGGCTACACCTTC
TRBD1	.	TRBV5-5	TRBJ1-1	CASSTDPTGGGTEAFF	TGTGCCAGCAGCACAGATCCGACAGGGGGCGGAACTGAAGCTTTCTTT
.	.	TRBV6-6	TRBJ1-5	CASTTISNQPQHF	TGTGCCAGCACCACTATTAGCAATCAGCCCCAGCATTTT
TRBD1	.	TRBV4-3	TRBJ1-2	CASSLGTDYGYTF	TGCGCCAGCAGCCTCGGGACAGATTATGGCTACACCTTC
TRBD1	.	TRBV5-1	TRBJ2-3	CASSGPGQFTDTQYF	TGCGCCAGCAGCGGACCGGGACAGTTCACAGATACGCAGTATTTT
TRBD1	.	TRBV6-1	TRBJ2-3	CASRKTGDGDTQYF	TGTGCCAGCAGAAAGACAGGGGATGGAGATACGCAGTATTTT
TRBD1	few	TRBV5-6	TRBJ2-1	CASSRTGQGYNEQFF	TGTGCCAGCAGCAGGACAGGACAAGGTTACAATGAGCAGTTCTTC
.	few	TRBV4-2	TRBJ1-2	CASRGVHGYTF	TGTGCCAGCAGAGGGGTCCATGGCTACACCTTC